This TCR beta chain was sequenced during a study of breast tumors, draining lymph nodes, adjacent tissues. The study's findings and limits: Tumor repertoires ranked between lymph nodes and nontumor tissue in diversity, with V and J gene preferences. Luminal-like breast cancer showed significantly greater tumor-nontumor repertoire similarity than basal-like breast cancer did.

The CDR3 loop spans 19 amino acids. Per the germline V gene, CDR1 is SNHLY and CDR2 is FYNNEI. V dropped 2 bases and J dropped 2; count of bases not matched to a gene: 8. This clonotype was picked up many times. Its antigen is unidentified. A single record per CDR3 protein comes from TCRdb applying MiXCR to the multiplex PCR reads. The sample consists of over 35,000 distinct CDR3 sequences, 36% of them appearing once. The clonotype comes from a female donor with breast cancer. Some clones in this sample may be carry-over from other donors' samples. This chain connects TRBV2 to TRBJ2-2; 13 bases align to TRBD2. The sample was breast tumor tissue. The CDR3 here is CASSERGGLAGFNTGELFF. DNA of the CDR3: TGTGCCAGCAGTGAAAGGGGGGGACTAGCGGGGTTTAACACCGGGGAGCTGTTTTTT.